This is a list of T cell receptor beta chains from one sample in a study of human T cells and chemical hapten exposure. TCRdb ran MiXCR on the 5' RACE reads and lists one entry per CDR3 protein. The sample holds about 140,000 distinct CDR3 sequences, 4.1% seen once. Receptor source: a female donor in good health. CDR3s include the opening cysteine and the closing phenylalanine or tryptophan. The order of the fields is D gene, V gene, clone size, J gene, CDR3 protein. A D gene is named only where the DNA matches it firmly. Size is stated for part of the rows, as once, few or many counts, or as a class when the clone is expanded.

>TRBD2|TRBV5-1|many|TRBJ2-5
CASSSLAGVEETQYF
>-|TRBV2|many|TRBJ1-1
CASKEDFNTEAFF
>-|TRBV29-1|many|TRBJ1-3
CSVEAPDNGGNTIYF
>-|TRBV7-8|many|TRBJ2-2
CASSFLSTGRSNTGELFF
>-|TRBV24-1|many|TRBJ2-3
CATRGNATDTQYF
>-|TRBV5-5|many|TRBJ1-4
CASSVSPYATNEKLFF
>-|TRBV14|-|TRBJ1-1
CASSWMGDTEAFF
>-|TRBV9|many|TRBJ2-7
CASSAQDSFITSQYF
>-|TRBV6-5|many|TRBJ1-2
CASSSSSFGGYGYTF
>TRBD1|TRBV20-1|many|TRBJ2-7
CSARTILTGTGSYEQYF
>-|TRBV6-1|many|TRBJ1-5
CASSGGGNQPQHF
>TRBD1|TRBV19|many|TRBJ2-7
CARWGQKVYEQYF
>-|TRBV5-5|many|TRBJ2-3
CASSLALQGGTDTQYF
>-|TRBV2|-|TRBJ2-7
CASQAGDEQYF
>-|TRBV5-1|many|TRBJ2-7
CASSSDHRELREQYF
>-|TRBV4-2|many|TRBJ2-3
CASSQGRGSSHSTDTQYF
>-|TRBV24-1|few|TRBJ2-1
CATSDFPSSNEQFF
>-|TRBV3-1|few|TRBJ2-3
CASSQVVLSTDTQYF
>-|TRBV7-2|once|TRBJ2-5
CASSCTGRETQYF
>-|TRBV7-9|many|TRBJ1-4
CASSSGTSFEKLFF
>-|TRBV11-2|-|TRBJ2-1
CASSSRERTYNEQFF
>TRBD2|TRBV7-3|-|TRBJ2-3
CASSFSGGEIDTQYF
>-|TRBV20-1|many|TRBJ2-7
CSAEQAYEQYF
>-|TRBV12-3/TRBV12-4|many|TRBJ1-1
CASSFKGGTEAFF
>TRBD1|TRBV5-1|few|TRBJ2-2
CASGQGNTGELFF
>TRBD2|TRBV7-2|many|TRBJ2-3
CASSLGGGPLSDTQYF
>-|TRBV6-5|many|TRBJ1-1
CASSYTPIYSGAFF
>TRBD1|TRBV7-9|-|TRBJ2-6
CASSPRQGRSGANVLTF
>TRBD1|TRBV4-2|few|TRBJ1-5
CASSQIDRVGNQPQHF